Presented here are 5 T cell receptor beta chains from one specimen sequenced in a study of blood T cell repertoires in COVID-19. Profiling relied on immunoSEQ multiplex PCR, and the TCRdb table lists in-frame clones only, not all of them. This sample carries 280,000 or so clones, about 91% of them seen once, and the ten largest clones take just under 7%. Sequenced: peripheral blood. These receptors all come from a woman in her 30s who had recovered from COVID-19.

The genes are TRBV11-2 and TRBJ2-7; TRBD1 is a possible D gene (6 bases). The CDR3 is 14 residues long. Germline lookup yields CDR1 SGHAT and CDR2 FQNNGV. Trimming stripped 2 bases from V and 2 bases from J, with 10 bases between. The CDR3 DNA reads as TGTGCCAGCAGCTTACGACAGGCAACCTACGAGCAGTACTTC. Residues: CASSLRQATYEQYF. Combining the CDR3 with reference TRBV11-2 and TRBJ2-7 gives the whole variable domain EAGVAQSPRYKIIEKRQSVAFWCNPISGHATLYWYQQILGQGPKLLIQFQNNGVVDDSQLPKDRFSAERLKGVDSTLKIQPAKLEDSAVYLCASSLRQATYEQYFGPGTRLTVT.

This chain connects TRBV24-1 to TRBJ2-1, with TRBD1 identical over 11 bases. The CDR3 runs 15 residues. V shed 1 base and J 6 bases; nucleotides not matched to a gene: 1. Per the germline V gene, CDR1 is KGHDR and CDR2 is SFDVKD. The CDR3: CATSDFGTGGNEQFF. CDR3 bases: TGTGCCACCAGTGATTTCGGGACAGGGGGCAATGAGCAGTTCTTC.

V usage is TRBV6-1 and J usage is TRBJ1-1, with 8 nucleotides matching TRBD1. Looked up from germline, CDR1 is MNHNS and CDR2 is SASEGT. The CDR3 runs to 14 residues. The ends lost 1 base at V and 6 bases at J; junction bases unmatched: 4. DNA of the CDR3: TGTGCCAGCAGTGAAGGGACAGGGAGGGCTGAAGCTTTCTTT. Encoded protein: CASSEGTGRAEAFF.

The gene calls are TRBV28 and TRBJ2-7; D remains unclear. Germline V CDR1 and CDR2: MDHEN, SYDVKM. There are 14 residues in the CDR3. The ends were cut back, 2 bases at V and 4 bases at J, with 12 bases in the middle. The CDR3 here is CASSLDINPYEQYF. In DNA form, the CDR3 reads TGTGCCAGCAGTTTAGACATAAACCCTTACGAGCAGTACTTC.

The chain uses TRBV19 and TRBJ2-5; 8 bases are a match to TRBD1. The J segment lost 5 bases and the V segment lost 4 bases, leaving 9 bases of the junction unmatched. Germline assignment: CDR1 LNHDA and CDR2 SQIVND (reference sequence). CDR3 size: 15 residues. CDR3 residues: CASSTNRQGRETQYF. CDR3 nucleotide sequence: TGTGCCAGTAGTACAAACAGACAGGGGCGGGAGACCCAGTACTTC. Full variable domain (outside the CDR3, taken from reference TRBV19 and TRBJ2-5): DGGITQSPKYLFRKEGQNVTLSCEQNLNHDAMYWYRQDPGQGLRLIYYSQIVNDFQKGDIAEGYSVSREKKESFPLTVTSAQKNPTAFYLCASSTNRQGRETQYFGPGTRLLVL.